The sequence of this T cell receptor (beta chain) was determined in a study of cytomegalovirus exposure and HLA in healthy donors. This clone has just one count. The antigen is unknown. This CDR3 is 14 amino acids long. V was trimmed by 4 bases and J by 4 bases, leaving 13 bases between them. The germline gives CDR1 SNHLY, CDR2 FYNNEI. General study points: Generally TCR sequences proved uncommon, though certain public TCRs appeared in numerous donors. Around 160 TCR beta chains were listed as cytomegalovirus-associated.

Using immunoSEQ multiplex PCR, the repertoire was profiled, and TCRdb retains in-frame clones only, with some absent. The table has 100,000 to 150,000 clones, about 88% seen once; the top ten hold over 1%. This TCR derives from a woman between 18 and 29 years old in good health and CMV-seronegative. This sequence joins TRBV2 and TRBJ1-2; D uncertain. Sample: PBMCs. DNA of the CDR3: TGTGCCAGCAGTGTGGAGGGTATGGGCTATGGCTACACCTTC. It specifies CASSVEGMGYGYTF.